One TCR beta chain is described in this entry. Its antigen remains unidentified. The data were obtained in a study of T cell responses to AZD1222 COVID-19 vaccine. Study conclusions and caveats: Vaccine-associated CD4 TCRs ranged over spike, dominating at 160-218 and 743-854. After the peak T cell response, and only then, were repertoires sampled.

Germline V gene sequence: CDR1 MGHRA, CDR2 YSYEKL. The CDR3 is 16 amino acids. The ends lost 3 bases at V and 4 bases at J; junction bases unmatched: 10. Profiled with immunoSEQ multiplex PCR; TCRdb holds only in-frame clones, not every one. The table includes about 150,000 clones, around 89% detected once. The gene calls are TRBV4-1 and TRBJ1-2; 8 positions agree with TRBD1. This TCR came from an adult in good health. The sequenced sample was peripheral blood, obtained on day 0 of AZD1222 vaccination. CDR3 DNA: TGCGCCAGCAGCCAGCCTCCGGGACAGGTGGGCTATGGCTACACCTTC. This codes for CASSQPPGQVGYGYTF.